The entry below describes one T cell receptor (beta chain). The antigen remains unidentified. The junction does not match germline at one end; this may be a read error. The sample originates from a study of shared clonotypes between healthy human individuals. The assay used deep level. Repertoires were generated with immunoSEQ multiplex PCR, while TCRdb's copy carries only in-frame clones and drops some. The repertoire includes approximately 2.4 million clones, more than 90% of them detected once, and around 0.13% sits in the top ten. Each sample came from a Caucasian adult donor living in Nashville, Tennessee. Notes on the study in general: Non-shared clonotypes were found to have lower generation probabilities than the clonotypes that were shared by all four of the sorted-subset donors.

This sequence originates from a man aged 18 to 30 in good health. The sequenced sample consisted of naive CD4+ T cells sorted from blood. Subset denoted: CD45RA+ positively selected.

As DNA, the CDR3 is TGTGCCTGGAGTGGTGGGACCGGGGAGCTGCTTTTT. This codes for CAWSGGTGELLF. V usage is TRBV30 and J usage is TRBJ2-2, with D perhaps assigned TRBD1 or TRBD2 (5 bases each). The CDR3 is made up of 12 amino acids. Germline V CDR1 and CDR2: GTSNPN, SVGIG (reference sequence).